A single sample is the source of the 22 T cell receptor beta chains below, sequenced in a study of lymphopenia after photon versus proton radiotherapy. Data came from immunoSEQ multiplex PCR; TCRdb stores just in-frame clones and leaves some out. The sample records 45,000 to 65,000 clones, 80% to 95% being singletons. Sample: peripheral blood, taken from a patient treated with photon-based radiotherapy. The receptors here all came from a woman aged 40 to 55 with cholangiocarcinoma.

The chain joins TRBV28 to TRBJ2-2, with a tentative D call TRBD1 (7 bases). Germline V lookup: CDR1 MDHEN, CDR2 SYDVKM. V was shortened by 4 bases and J by 2 bases, with 14 bases between the two germline ends. The CDR3 contains 16 residues. The DNA for the CDR3 is TGTGCCAGCAGTTCCGCGGGGACAGCTAACACCGGGGAGCTGTTTTTT. Translating gives CASSSAGTANTGELFF. The full variable domain, completed using reference TRBV28 and TRBJ2-2, is DVKVTQSSRYLVKRTGEKVFLECVQDMDHENMFWYRQDPGLGLRLIYFSYDVKMKEKGDIPEGYSVSREKKERFSLILESASTNQTSMYLCASSSAGTANTGELFFGEGSRLTVL.

The chain couples TRBV7-8 to TRBJ1-4; no clear D. This CDR3 comprises 17 residues. Germline V gene data show CDR1 as SGHVS and CDR2 as FQNEAQ. V lost 5 bases to trimming and J lost 2 bases, with 18 bases between them. The DNA for the CDR3 is TGTGCCAGCAGCCCCTATTCGGGATCGGGGACTAATGAAAAACTGTTTTTT. Protein product: CASSPYSGSGTNEKLFF. The full variable domain, completed using reference TRBV7-8 and TRBJ1-4, is GAGVSQSPRYKVAKRGQDVALRCDPISGHVSLFWYQQALGQGPEFLTYFQNEAQLDKSGLPSDRFFAERPEGSVSTLKIQRTQQEDSAVYLCASSPYSGSGTNEKLFFGSGTQLSVL.

V gene TRBV10-3 combines with J gene TRBJ1-4; D is ambiguous. This CDR3 is built from 13 residues. Trimming took off 9 bases at V and 0 bases at J, with 8 bases between the two ends. From germline, CDR1 is ENHRY and CDR2 SYGVKD. The CDR3, as DNA: TGTGCCATGCGACCCTCAACTAATGAAAAACTGTTTTTT. Encoded protein: CAMRPSTNEKLFF.

This clone was observed once. The chain recombines TRBV28 with TRBJ1-5; D gene unclear. This CDR3 has 15 residues. Trimming took 6 bases from V and 4 from J, leaving 16 bases between them. Germline CDR1 is MDHEN and CDR2 is SYDVKM. As DNA, the CDR3 is TGTGCCAGCAGACCGAGTGGGGTAGGAAATCAGCCCCAGCATTTT. It codes for CASRPSGVGNQPQHF.

The V and J genes are TRBV19 and TRBJ1-1, with D possibly matching TRBD1 (6 bases). This CDR3 contains 14 residues. The germline V gene encodes CDR1 LNHDA and CDR2 SQIVND (reference sequence). The ends were cut back, 7 bases at V and 0 bases at J, with 12 bases in the middle. This CDR3 reads CASKDRNMNTEAFF. The CDR3, as DNA: TGTGCCAGTAAAGACAGGAACATGAACACTGAAGCTTTCTTT.

This chain connects TRBV19 to TRBJ2-3; TRBD2 agrees at 7 bases. Germline-derived CDR1 and CDR2 are LNHDA and SQIVND (reference sequence). The CDR3 runs 15 residues. V shed 7 bases, J shed 1 base, and the junction held 8 bases outside the gene matches. CDR3: CASMAGDIGTDTQYF. CDR3 bases: TGTGCCAGTATGGCGGGGGATATCGGCACAGATACGCAGTATTTT.

The chain carries TRBV6-1 and TRBJ1-1, with a possible D match to TRBD1 (5 bases). V was clipped by 5 bases and J by 7 bases, with 14 bases between them. The length of the CDR3 is 13 residues. The V gene's germline CDR1 is MNHNS and CDR2 SASEGT. The CDR3 loop reads CASSPLGTGEAFF. The DNA for the CDR3 is TGTGCCAGCAGTCCATTAGGGACGGGTGAAGCTTTCTTT.

The V and J genes are TRBV28 and TRBJ2-7; 9 bases map to TRBD1. This CDR3 has 15 amino acids. Unmatched junction bases numbered 11, after V lost 8 bases and J lost 3 bases. CDR1 is MDHEN, CDR2 SYDVKM, per germline. CDR3: CASSSPGQGYYEQYF. The DNA for the CDR3 is TGTGCCAGCTCTTCACCGGGACAGGGATACTACGAGCAGTACTTC.

The chain recombines TRBV7-3 with TRBJ2-2; 9 positions agree with TRBD1. This CDR3 is built from 14 residues. V was clipped by 5 bases and J by 7 bases; unmatched bases: 5. Germline CDR1 SGHTA, CDR2 FQGTGA. This CDR3 is CASSPGQGIGELFF. The CDR3, as DNA: TGTGCCAGCAGCCCGGGACAGGGTATCGGGGAGCTGTTTTTT.

Within the sample, this clone is medium-sized. J is TRBJ1-1 and V is TRBV27; D is undetermined. The CDR3 runs 14 residues. Germline V gene data show CDR1 as MNHEY and CDR2 as SMNVEV (reference sequence). The V end lost 2 bases, the J end lost 5 bases, and 12 bases lay between the germline ends. The CDR3: CASSLRTDGTEAFF. In DNA form, the CDR3 reads TGTGCCAGCAGTTTAAGGACCGATGGGACTGAAGCTTTCTTT.

This clone was found once. The chain recombines TRBV6-6 with TRBJ1-4; D gene unclear. With 5 bases removed from V and 2 bases from J, the gap between germline ends came to 12 bases. Looked up from germline, CDR1 is MNHNY and CDR2 is SVGAGI (reference sequence). The CDR3 covers 15 residues. CDR3 bases: TGTGCCAGCAGTGACCGGCGGGCCACTAATGAAAAACTGTTTTTT. This codes for CASSDRRATNEKLFF.

The J gene is TRBJ1-2, the V gene TRBV18, with 7 bases lining up with TRBD1. The CDR3 extends over 13 amino acids. Germline V gene sequence: CDR1 KGHSH, CDR2 LQKENI. Trimming at V came to 8 bases and at J to 8 bases, leaving 11 bases not matched to a gene. CDR3 DNA sequence: TGTGCCAGCGCGACCGGGACAGCAGACGGCTACACCTTC. Its protein product is CASATGTADGYTF.

CDR3 nucleotide sequence: TGTGCCAGCAGTTTCCGCGGGGGGATAAACTACGAGCAGTACTTC. Translation: CASSFRGGINYEQYF. J is TRBJ2-7 and V is TRBV28; 8 bases match TRBD2. The germline V gene encodes CDR1 MDHEN and CDR2 SYDVKM. There are 15 residues in the CDR3. Trimming took 3 bases from V and 3 from J; bases not matched to a gene: 7.

The CDR3 spells CASSSVLGTGVKGTGVGTEAFF. CDR3 nucleotides: TGCGCCAGCAGCTCCGTCCTAGGGACAGGGGTAAAAGGGACAGGGGTCGGAACTGAAGCTTTCTTT. The V call is TRBV4-1, the J call TRBJ1-1, with 10 bases identical to TRBD1. This CDR3 region has 22 residues. V was pared by 5 bases and J by 5 bases, with 29 bases of the junction left unmatched. The germline V gene has CDR1 MGHRA and CDR2 YSYEKL.

The chain carries TRBV7-2 and TRBJ1-1; no clear D. CDR3 length: 13 amino acids. Germline V gives CDR1 SGHTA, CDR2 FQGNSA. V was trimmed by 5 bases and J by 1 base, leaving 8 bases between them. The CDR3 loop reads CASSQGRNTEAFF. The CDR3 region has the DNA TGTGCCAGCAGCCAAGGACGGAACACTGAAGCTTTCTTT.

This chain links TRBV11-2 with TRBJ2-5; D is unresolved. In germline, CDR1 is SGHAT, CDR2 FQNNGV. This CDR3 has 11 residues. Trimming stripped 8 bases from V and 3 bases from J, with 7 bases between. DNA of the CDR3: TGTGCCAGCCAGGAAAAAGAGACCCAGTACTTC. Protein: CASQEKETQYF.

This clone was picked up one time. The V and J genes are TRBV18 and TRBJ1-1; unclear D gene. This CDR3 is built from 13 residues. Per germline, CDR1 KGHSH and CDR2 LQKENI. Trimming shortened V by 8 bases and J by 3 bases, and 13 bases separated the two germline ends. CDR3 amino acids: CASQTERDTEAFF. In DNA form, the CDR3 reads TGTGCCAGCCAAACCGAGAGGGACACTGAAGCTTTCTTT.

CDR3 loop: CASSEWGTAGNTIYF. CDR3 DNA sequence: TGTGCCAGCAGTGAATGGGGGACGGCTGGAAACACCATATATTTT. The chain recombines TRBV25-1 with TRBJ1-3; maybe TRBD1 (5 bases). Trimming stripped 1 base from V and 2 bases from J, with 9 bases between. The V gene's germline CDR1 is MGHDK and CDR2 SYGVNS. The CDR3 has 15 amino acids.

This sequence joins TRBV6-5 and TRBJ1-2; possible D gene TRBD1, 6 bases. V was pared by 5 bases and J by 9 bases, with 19 bases between. The CDR3 has 14 amino acids. Germline values: CDR1 MNHEY, CDR2 SVGAGI. The CDR3 nucleotides are TGTGCCAGCAGTAGCCGAGGAAGGGGGACCAGCTACACCTTC. Translating it yields CASSSRGRGTSYTF.

As DNA, the CDR3 is TGTGCCAGCAGCTTTGGCCCCGGCAGCCTTTTAGCCAAAAACATTCAGTACTTC. Its translation: CASSFGPGSLLAKNIQYF. The V gene is TRBV11-2, the J gene TRBJ2-4; D not certain. Germline values: CDR1 SGHAT, CDR2 FQNNGV. V was trimmed by 3 bases and J by 0 bases, leaving 18 bases between them. This CDR3 is 18 amino acids long. The variable domain in full, completed from reference TRBV11-2 and TRBJ2-4, reads EAGVAQSPRYKIIEKRQSVAFWCNPISGHATLYWYQQILGQGPKLLIQFQNNGVVDDSQLPKDRFSAERLKGVDSTLKIQPAKLEDSAVYLCASSFGPGSLLAKNIQYFGAGTRLSVL.

The rearrangement joins TRBV20-1 to TRBJ2-5, with no clear D. Looked up from germline, CDR1 is DFQATT and CDR2 is SNEGSKA (reference sequence). V lost 6 bases, J lost 5 bases, and 7 bases lay in between. The CDR3 extends over 10 amino acids. CDR3 nucleotide sequence: TGCAGTGCCTTTCGGGAGACCCAGTACTTC. Translation gives CSAFRETQYF.

The chain has TRBV5-1 and TRBJ2-7; 9 bases fit TRBD1. The CDR3 length is 14 residues. After removal of 2 bases from V and 4 bases from J, the junction contained 4 bases not matched to a gene. Germline V CDR1 and CDR2: SGHRS, YFSETQ. The CDR3 region is CASSFGTGRYEQYF. The CDR3 nucleotides are TGCGCCAGCAGCTTCGGGACAGGGAGGTACGAGCAGTACTTC.